This record looks at one TCR beta chain sequence and its context. Its specificity is not known. This sample was taken from a study of T cells after yellow fever vaccination. Study details: SMART-Seq v4 Ultra Low Input handled preparation of low-cell-number fractions.

Regarding the study as a whole: Secondary responses were weaker yet peaked faster, day 5 versus 15. Post-booster repertoires contained most primary-vaccination clones again (around 97% CD4, roughly 90% CD8).

UMIs and a universal primer site were added when TCR cDNA was made by 5'RACE template switching. Each CDR3 protein is one row after TCRdb ran MiXCR on the 5' RACE reads. The table has a few hundred thousand distinct CDR3 sequences, approximately 4.5% seen once. CDR3 length: 14 amino acids. V was cut by 1 base and J by 9 bases, with 13 bases left in between. CDR1 and CDR2 (germline): LGHNA, YSLEER. The V and J genes are TRBV4-3 and TRBJ2-1; D remains unclear. The specimen was PBMCs, collected 15 days after the yellow fever booster vaccination. The receptor was derived from a man between 18 and 35 years old who received the YFV17D yellow fever vaccine. CDR3 nucleotide sequence: TGCGCCAGCAGCCAAGGCCGATATTTGATTGAGCAGTTCTTC. It translates to CASSQGRYLIEQFF.